The clone carrying this T cell receptor beta chain was counted a few times. There are 15 residues in the CDR3. The germline gives CDR1 MGHRA, CDR2 YSYEKL. With V trimmed by 2 bases and J by 5 bases, 6 bases remained unmatched. As processed by the authors: The authors estimated nucleated cell counts from reference gene primer amplification. This table comes from immunoSEQ multiplex PCR, and its TCRdb copy is limited to in-frame clones, with some not included. D and trimming were read from the DNA, whereas the V and J calls and clone size are those reported in that table. The data hold around 200,000 clones, with around 80% observed a single time. This entry belongs to a study of blood T cell repertoires in COVID-19. Study context: Samples representing acute and convalescent COVID-19 were sourced from the United States, Italy and Spain. Sources were T cells, B-cell-depleted T cells, or PBMCs; the material itself was cDNA or gDNA.

Sequencing was performed on peripheral blood. This chain uses TRBV4-1 with TRBJ1-5; 7 nucleotides align to TRBD1. The receptor was isolated from a man younger than 45 with active or convalescent COVID-19. The CDR3 DNA reads as TGCGCCAGCAGCCAACGGACAGGCCTCGATCAGCCCCAGCATTTT. Translating it yields CASSQRTGLDQPQHF.